This T cell receptor beta chain stems from a study of PD-1 blockade in classical Hodgkin lymphoma. As for the study in general: It was nivolumab at 3 mg/kg, given intravenously every 2 weeks, that patients received. Points from the study as a whole: Some patients started nivolumab under 1 year after ASCT, and they were excluded.

The V gene's germline CDR1 is KGHSH and CDR2 LQKENI. Trimming removed 6 bases from V and 5 bases from J, with 13 bases in between. The CDR3 loop spans 13 amino acids. Some clones are missing from TCRdb's copy, which holds only in-frame ones; the method was immunoSEQ multiplex PCR. Among 130,000 to 150,000 clones listed, approximately 81% were seen once. Each of the patients experienced relapse following autologous stem cell transplantation, and their brentuximab vedotin exposure differed. In the case of this clone: Its cognate antigen is unknown.

The receptor was isolated from a human donor with classical Hodgkin lymphoma. The sample consisted of peripheral blood mononuclear cells (PBMCs), taken before the second cycle of nivolumab. This rearrangement joins TRBV18 to TRBJ2-5; the D gene is possibly TRBD1 (5 bases). CDR3 region: CASSTVEGETQYF. CDR3 nucleotides: TGTGCCAGCTCGACAGTGGAAGGGGAGACCCAGTACTTC.